Listed below are T cell receptor beta chains from one sample, sequenced in a study of OX40 agonist ivuxolimab in advanced cancers. The repertoire was sequenced with immunoSEQ multiplex PCR; TCRdb's copy has only in-frame clones and lacks some. The repertoire holds just under 75,000 clones, with 92% as singletons. The sample was CD4+ or CD8+ T cells sorted from blood, taken in a trial of the OX40 agonist ivuxolimab. These receptors all come from an adult with an advanced solid tumor such as melanoma, head and neck, liver or kidney cancer. CDR3s include the opening cysteine and the closing phenylalanine or tryptophan. Each record gives: clone size, J gene, D gene, V gene, CDR3 DNA, CDR3 protein. A D gene is named only where the DNA matches it firmly. Where a row states a size, it is once, few, many or the class of an expanded clone; other rows omit it.

clone size: -; J gene: TRBJ2-3; D gene: -; V gene: TRBV19; CDR3 DNA: TGTGCCAGTAGTATATGGCAAGATACGCAGTATTTT; CDR3 protein: CASSIWQDTQYF
clone size: -; J gene: TRBJ1-1; D gene: -; V gene: TRBV18; CDR3 DNA: TGTGCCAGCTCACCTGTGCGGAACACTGAAGCTTTCTTT; CDR3 protein: CASSPVRNTEAFF
clone size: -; J gene: TRBJ2-1; D gene: TRBD2; V gene: TRBV27; CDR3 DNA: TGTGCCAGCAGGCCCGGGACTAGCGGATACAATGAGCAGTTCTTC; CDR3 protein: CASRPGTSGYNEQFF
clone size: -; J gene: TRBJ2-7; D gene: TRBD2; V gene: TRBV6-5; CDR3 DNA: TGTGCCAGCAGAAGACTAGCGGGAGGGTACGAGCAGTACTTC; CDR3 protein: CASRRLAGGYEQYF
clone size: few; J gene: TRBJ2-5; D gene: TRBD2; V gene: TRBV6-5; CDR3 DNA: TGTGCCAGCAGTTATTCATCTAGCGGGAGGAAGACCCAGTACTTC; CDR3 protein: CASSYSSSGRKTQYF
clone size: -; J gene: TRBJ1-1; D gene: TRBD1; V gene: TRBV4-1; CDR3 DNA: TGCGCCAGCAGCCAAGGGGACAGGAAGAACACTGAAGCTTTCTTT; CDR3 protein: CASSQGDRKNTEAFF
clone size: -; J gene: TRBJ1-1; D gene: -; V gene: TRBV7-9; CDR3 DNA: TGTGCCAGCAGCCGGGGGGCGGTGAACACTGAAGCTTTCTTT; CDR3 protein: CASSRGAVNTEAFF
clone size: -; J gene: TRBJ2-7; D gene: -; V gene: TRBV6-8; CDR3 DNA: TGTGCCAGCAGCCCCGTGAGGGTCGGCTTCGAGCAGTACTTC; CDR3 protein: CASSPVRVGFEQYF
clone size: -; J gene: TRBJ1-1; D gene: TRBD1; V gene: TRBV10-3; CDR3 DNA: TGTGCCATCAGTGAGCAACGGACAGGGGTCAACACTGAAGCTTTCTTT; CDR3 protein: CAISEQRTGVNTEAFF
clone size: few; J gene: TRBJ2-1; D gene: TRBD1; V gene: TRBV4-1; CDR3 DNA: TGCGCCAGCAGCCAAGATTACGGGACAGCATACAATGAGCAGTTCTTC; CDR3 protein: CASSQDYGTAYNEQFF
clone size: -; J gene: TRBJ2-7; D gene: TRBD1; V gene: TRBV29-1; CDR3 DNA: TGCAGCGTGGAGGGGACAGGTGGGTCCTACGAGCAGTACTTC; CDR3 protein: CSVEGTGGSYEQYF
clone size: -; J gene: TRBJ1-1; D gene: TRBD1; V gene: TRBV19; CDR3 DNA: TGTGCCAGTATTCCGGGACAGGGGGATTCTGAAGCTTTCTTT; CDR3 protein: CASIPGQGDSEAFF
clone size: -; J gene: TRBJ2-1; D gene: TRBD2; V gene: TRBV7-9; CDR3 DNA: TGTGCCAGCAGTCGACTAGCGGGAGTTGGTGGGCAGTTCTTC; CDR3 protein: CASSRLAGVGGQFF
clone size: -; J gene: TRBJ1-5; D gene: TRBD1; V gene: TRBV12-5; CDR3 DNA: TGTGCTAGTGGCCGGGACAGCCTCAATCAGCCCCAGCATTTT; CDR3 protein: CASGRDSLNQPQHF
clone size: -; J gene: TRBJ2-5; D gene: -; V gene: TRBV7-2; CDR3 DNA: TGTGCCAGCAGCTTAGGGGGTCGCGGGCAGCAAGAGACCCAGTACTTC; CDR3 protein: CASSLGGRGQQETQYF
clone size: -; J gene: TRBJ2-1; D gene: TRBD1; V gene: TRBV19; CDR3 DNA: TGTGCCAGTAGTATGAACAGGGGGAATGAGCAGTTCTTC; CDR3 protein: CASSMNRGNEQFF
clone size: -; J gene: TRBJ2-6; D gene: TRBD1; V gene: TRBV19; CDR3 DNA: TGTGCCAGTAGTGTCCTACAGGGGGCTAGCTACAACTCTGGGGCCAACGTCCTGACTTTC; CDR3 protein: CASSVLQGASYNSGANVLTF
clone size: once; J gene: TRBJ2-2; D gene: TRBD2; V gene: TRBV29-1; CDR3 DNA: TGCAGCGTCGGGCGTAGCGGGATGGGGACCGGGGAGCTGTTTTTT; CDR3 protein: CSVGRSGMGTGELFF
clone size: -; J gene: TRBJ2-7; D gene: -; V gene: TRBV28; CDR3 DNA: TGTGCCAGCAGCACCCAGGGTTTCTACGAGCAGTACTTC; CDR3 protein: CASSTQGFYEQYF
clone size: -; J gene: TRBJ2-1; D gene: TRBD1; V gene: TRBV10-1; CDR3 DNA: TGCGCCAGCAGTGATACAGGGGGAAACTACAATGAGCAGTTCTTC; CDR3 protein: CASSDTGGNYNEQFF
clone size: -; J gene: TRBJ2-1; D gene: -; V gene: TRBV29-1; CDR3 DNA: TGCAGCGTTGGAGCCTCCTACAATGAGCAGTTCTTC; CDR3 protein: CSVGASYNEQFF
clone size: -; J gene: TRBJ2-7; D gene: -; V gene: TRBV7-2; CDR3 DNA: TGTGCCAGCAGCTTAGGCGGGGCACACTACGAGCAGTACTTC; CDR3 protein: CASSLGGAHYEQYF
clone size: -; J gene: TRBJ2-1; D gene: -; V gene: TRBV7-7; CDR3 DNA: TGTGCCAGCAGCTTTGGCGGAATAGAGGGTGAGCAGTTCTTC; CDR3 protein: CASSFGGIEGEQFF
clone size: -; J gene: TRBJ2-6; D gene: -; V gene: TRBV11-2; CDR3 DNA: TGTGCCAGCAGCTTGGACGCGGGGAACTCTGGGGCCAACGTCCTGACTTTC; CDR3 protein: CASSLDAGNSGANVLTF
clone size: -; J gene: TRBJ1-1; D gene: -; V gene: TRBV7-2; CDR3 DNA: TGTGCCAGCAGCCTTGGGACCCTGAACACTGAAGCTTTCTTT; CDR3 protein: CASSLGTLNTEAFF
clone size: -; J gene: TRBJ1-4; D gene: TRBD1; V gene: TRBV5-1; CDR3 DNA: TGCGCCAGCAGTCGGACAGGGGAGACGGAAAAACTGTTTTTT; CDR3 protein: CASSRTGETEKLFF
clone size: -; J gene: TRBJ2-4; D gene: -; V gene: TRBV19; CDR3 DNA: TGTGCCAGTAGTACAGGGGAAAGCAACATTCAGTACTTC; CDR3 protein: CASSTGESNIQYF
clone size: -; J gene: TRBJ1-5; D gene: -; V gene: TRBV6-1; CDR3 DNA: TGTGCCAGCACCGCGGGATCTCAGCCCAATCAGCCCCAGCATTTT; CDR3 protein: CASTAGSQPNQPQHF
clone size: -; J gene: TRBJ2-7; D gene: -; V gene: TRBV6-6; CDR3 DNA: TGTGCCAGCAGTCCCCCGCCCGGGAACGAGCAGTACTTC; CDR3 protein: CASSPPPGNEQYF
clone size: -; J gene: TRBJ1-2; D gene: -; V gene: TRBV18; CDR3 DNA: TGTGCCAGCTCACCACCGGGGGAACTGGTCTATGGCTACACCTTC; CDR3 protein: CASSPPGELVYGYTF
clone size: -; J gene: TRBJ1-1; D gene: TRBD1; V gene: TRBV11-2; CDR3 DNA: TGTGCCAGCAGCACGATACAGGGGGCAGTTGAAGCTTTCTTT; CDR3 protein: CASSTIQGAVEAFF
clone size: -; J gene: TRBJ2-7; D gene: TRBD2; V gene: TRBV5-4; CDR3 DNA: TGTGCCAGCAGCATCGGGGGTAGCGGGAGCTACGAGCAGTACTTC; CDR3 protein: CASSIGGSGSYEQYF
clone size: -; J gene: TRBJ2-3; D gene: -; V gene: TRBV5-1; CDR3 DNA: TGCGCCAGCAGCTTAGGCGTAGGGACGGTATCAGATACGCAGTATTTT; CDR3 protein: CASSLGVGTVSDTQYF
clone size: -; J gene: TRBJ2-1; D gene: -; V gene: TRBV4-2; CDR3 DNA: TGTGCCAGCAGCCCCGTTGCTGAGACTTTCGAAGACAATGAGCAGTTCTTC; CDR3 protein: CASSPVAETFEDNEQFF
clone size: -; J gene: TRBJ1-2; D gene: TRBD1; V gene: TRBV7-2; CDR3 DNA: TGTGCCAGCAGCTTGGGAGGACAGGGGGCGCGGGTTGGCTATGGCTACACCTTC; CDR3 protein: CASSLGGQGARVGYGYTF
clone size: -; J gene: TRBJ1-5; D gene: -; V gene: TRBV5-8; CDR3 DNA: TGTGCCAGCAGCTTGGCGTGGGGGTTACTTCAGCCCCAGCATTTT; CDR3 protein: CASSLAWGLLQPQHF
clone size: -; J gene: TRBJ2-2; D gene: -; V gene: TRBV19; CDR3 DNA: TGTGCCACGTCATCAACCGGGGCCGGGGAGCTGTTTTTT; CDR3 protein: CATSSTGAGELFF
clone size: -; J gene: TRBJ2-1; D gene: -; V gene: TRBV7-2; CDR3 DNA: TGTGCCAGCAGCTTACTTGAAAGGACGAGCTATGAGCAGTTCTTC; CDR3 protein: CASSLLERTSYEQFF
clone size: -; J gene: TRBJ1-2; D gene: TRBD1; V gene: TRBV18; CDR3 DNA: TGTGCCAGCTCACCGAGGGGAACAGGGGGAAGTTTAGGTGGCTACACCTTC; CDR3 protein: CASSPRGTGGSLGGYTF
clone size: -; J gene: TRBJ2-1; D gene: TRBD1; V gene: TRBV25-1; CDR3 DNA: TGTGCCAGCAGTGAATTGGAGACAGGGGTCGGCAATGAGCAGTTCTTC; CDR3 protein: CASSELETGVGNEQFF
clone size: -; J gene: TRBJ2-1; D gene: TRBD1; V gene: TRBV18; CDR3 DNA: TGTGCCAGCTCACCACCAATTGGGAAGGGACAGGAGTACAATGAGCAGTTCTTC; CDR3 protein: CASSPPIGKGQEYNEQFF
clone size: -; J gene: TRBJ2-3; D gene: -; V gene: TRBV7-6; CDR3 DNA: TGTGCCAGCGCGGCCCTGACAGACACAGATACGCAGTATTTT; CDR3 protein: CASAALTDTDTQYF
clone size: -; J gene: TRBJ2-7; D gene: -; V gene: TRBV14; CDR3 DNA: -; CDR3 protein: CASSRQLPLRAVLRPRSYPYEQYF
clone size: -; J gene: TRBJ1-2; D gene: -; V gene: TRBV30; CDR3 DNA: TGTGCCTGGAGTCCGGGGGCGGGTGGCTACACCTTC; CDR3 protein: CAWSPGAGGYTF
clone size: once; J gene: TRBJ1-5; D gene: -; V gene: TRBV7-6; CDR3 DNA: TGTGCCAGCAGCCTGGGACGGAATAGCAATCAGCCCCAGCATTTT; CDR3 protein: CASSLGRNSNQPQHF
clone size: -; J gene: TRBJ2-7; D gene: -; V gene: TRBV28; CDR3 DNA: TGTGCCAGCAGTTTGGGGCTAGCCGTTAGCTCCTACGAGCAGTACTTC; CDR3 protein: CASSLGLAVSSYEQYF
clone size: -; J gene: TRBJ2-1; D gene: -; V gene: TRBV11-2; CDR3 DNA: TGTGCCAGCAGCTTACACGGGACTGAGCAGTTCTTC; CDR3 protein: CASSLHGTEQFF
clone size: -; J gene: TRBJ1-2; D gene: -; V gene: TRBV6-5; CDR3 DNA: TGTGCCAGCAGTTACGGAGCAGGAGATTTCTATGGCTACACCTTC; CDR3 protein: CASSYGAGDFYGYTF
clone size: -; J gene: TRBJ1-5; D gene: -; V gene: TRBV18; CDR3 DNA: TGTGCCAGCTCCCCTGAGTACAGGGATCCCCAGCATTTT; CDR3 protein: CASSPEYRDPQHF
clone size: -; J gene: TRBJ2-2; D gene: TRBD2; V gene: TRBV4-2; CDR3 DNA: TGTGCCAGCAGCCAAGACAGCGGGAGGGCCTCGGGGGAGCTGTTTTTT; CDR3 protein: CASSQDSGRASGELFF
clone size: -; J gene: TRBJ2-1; D gene: -; V gene: TRBV4-2; CDR3 DNA: TGTGCCAGCAGCCCGATGGAGCAGTTCTTC; CDR3 protein: CASSPMEQFF
clone size: once; J gene: TRBJ1-5; D gene: TRBD1; V gene: TRBV6-5; CDR3 DNA: TGTGCCAGCAGTTACACGGGACAGTATCGGCCCCAGCATTTT; CDR3 protein: CASSYTGQYRPQHF
clone size: -; J gene: TRBJ2-7; D gene: -; V gene: TRBV6-1; CDR3 DNA: TGTGCCAGCAGTGGGGAACAGGGAATCTCCTACGAGCAGTACTTC; CDR3 protein: CASSGEQGISYEQYF
clone size: -; J gene: TRBJ2-2; D gene: -; V gene: TRBV11-2; CDR3 DNA: TGTGCCAGCAGCCCATTCACATCCATTGCCGGGGAGCTGTTTTTT; CDR3 protein: CASSPFTSIAGELFF
clone size: -; J gene: TRBJ1-5; D gene: TRBD1; V gene: TRBV19; CDR3 DNA: TGTGCCAGCCACAGGGGCAGCTATCAGCCCCAGCATTTT; CDR3 protein: CASHRGSYQPQHF
clone size: -; J gene: TRBJ2-7; D gene: -; V gene: TRBV5-1; CDR3 DNA: TGCGCCAGCAGCTTGGCTGTCGGGTCGTCCGAGCAGTACTTC; CDR3 protein: CASSLAVGSSEQYF
clone size: -; J gene: TRBJ1-1; D gene: TRBD1; V gene: TRBV5-1; CDR3 DNA: TGCGCCAGCTCTTCGGGACAGGGGCATACTGAAGCTTTCTTT; CDR3 protein: CASSSGQGHTEAFF
clone size: -; J gene: TRBJ2-5; D gene: -; V gene: TRBV5-8; CDR3 DNA: TGTGCCAGCAGCTTGTATCCCGGGACAAAGGACTTC; CDR3 protein: CASSLYPGTKDF